Here is one T cell receptor (beta chain) with its context. Its specificity is unknown. The data derive from a study of T cells in women clearing cervical HPV infection. At the level of the study: Donors had HPV16-related CIN3 or worse; 2 had invasive cancer. Case blood was drawn a median about 150 days after lesion detection.

Study results and limitations: A classifier using richness and V gene abundances reached an AUC of nearly 0.85.

The data were produced by immunoSEQ multiplex PCR, yet TCRdb's version contains in-frame clones alone and is incomplete. This listing includes about 35,000 clones. The sequenced sample was blood buffy coat. This clonotype was obtained from a woman between 18 and 70 years old with a cervical HPV16 infection that either progressed to CIN3+ or cleared (not recorded which).

The sequenced part of the CDR3 DNA is TGTGCCAGCAGTGAACTAAGCGGGGAGATA. Protein: CASSELSGEI. In full, the CDR3 reads CASSELSGEILFF. The gene calls are TRBV6-1 and TRBJ1-4; no clear D. The DNA ends 3 residues before the CDR3 does, and the rest of the CDR3 is filled in from the germline J gene. Germline V gives CDR1 MNHNS, CDR2 SASEGT. The CDR3 consists of 13 residues.